A single sample gave rise to the 11 T cell receptor beta chains below, sequenced in a study of blood T cell repertoires in COVID-19. The table came from immunoSEQ multiplex PCR; TCRdb's copy has only in-frame clones and leaves some out. Counted here are some 190,000 clones, 75% to 85% occurring once; the ten biggest clones make up about 17%. Sequenced input: PBMCs or T cells enriched from blood (not recorded which). These receptors were obtained from a woman aged 50 to 60 with acute COVID-19.

The chain joins TRBV6-5 to TRBJ1-5; D call uncertain. The CDR3 sequence is 13 residues long. V was shortened by 5 bases and J by 7 bases, with 12 bases between the two germline ends. Germline assignment: CDR1 MNHEY and CDR2 SVGAGI. Here the CDR3 DNA reads TGTGCCAGCAGTCCCCAAAGGGAGCAGCCCCAGCATTTT. It encodes CASSPQREQPQHF.

This clone has only a few counts. The chain combines TRBV28 with TRBJ1-1, with D unresolved. V shed 6 bases and J shed 0 bases, with 14 bases lying between them. The germline V gene encodes CDR1 MDHEN and CDR2 SYDVKM. There are 15 residues in the CDR3. CDR3 sequence (DNA): TGTGCCAGCAGAGAATTTGGGCAGATGAACACTGAAGCTTTCTTT. As protein: CASREFGQMNTEAFF.

This chain links TRBV6-5 with TRBJ1-3; D perhaps matches TRBD2 (6 bases). The J call is doubtful: the DNA matches TRBJ2-2 better. The CDR3 totals 16 residues. Looked up from germline, CDR1 is MNHEY and CDR2 is SVGAGI. CDR3 amino acids: CASSWGGGFSTGELFF. The CDR3 DNA reads TGTGCCAGCAGTTGGGGAGGTGGATTTAGCACCGGGGAGCTGTTTTTT.

The chain is built from TRBV27 and TRBJ1-1; TRBD1 aligns across 11 bases. This CDR3 contains 15 residues. Germline CDR1 MNHEY, CDR2 SMNVEV (reference sequence). The V and J ends lost 4 bases and 4 bases, in that order; junction bases with no gene match: 5. The CDR3 DNA follows: TGTGCCAGCAGTTCGGGACAGGGGGGAATCACTGAAGCTTTCTTT. Protein product: CASSSGQGGITEAFF.

V is TRBV6-6 and J is TRBJ1-2; D possibly corresponds to TRBD1 (6 bases). This CDR3 is built from 15 residues. From germline, CDR1 is MNHNY and CDR2 SVGAGI (reference sequence). V was cut by 2 bases and J by 7 bases, with 17 bases left in between. In DNA form, the CDR3 reads TGTGCCAGCAGTTACGGGGGTATGGGGGCAATTGGCTACACCTTC. It translates to CASSYGGMGAIGYTF.

V gene TRBV7-2 combines with J gene TRBJ1-4, with a weak D call TRBD1 (5 bases). Trimming cost V 6 bases and J 7 bases, with 12 bases left between them. This CDR3 contains 13 residues. The germline gives CDR1 SGHTA, CDR2 FQGNSA. The CDR3 loop reads CASSAGPGEKLFF. In DNA, the CDR3 is TGTGCCAGCAGTGCGGGACCGGGTGAAAAACTGTTTTTT. The full variable domain, completed using reference TRBV7-2 and TRBJ1-4, is GAGVSQSPSNKVTEKGKDVELRCDPISGHTALYWYRQSLGQGLEFLIYFQGNSAPDKSGLPSDRFSAERTGGSVSTLTIQRTQQEDSAVYLCASSAGPGEKLFFGSGTQLSVL.

This clone has a handful of counts. The rearrangement links TRBV5-5 to TRBJ1-1, with D possibly TRBD1 on 6 matching bases. Between the trimmed V and J ends, which lost 3 bases and 0 bases, there was a span of 6 bases. The CDR3 extends over 13 amino acids. Germline assignment: CDR1 SGHKS and CDR2 YYEKEE (reference sequence). CDR3 sequence reads: CASSWGLNTEAFF. The CDR3 DNA is TGTGCCAGCAGCTGGGGGCTGAACACTGAAGCTTTCTTT.

The chain uses TRBV24-1 and TRBJ2-3; maybe TRBD1 (5 bases). There are 15 residues in the CDR3. The germline V and J ends were trimmed by 1 base and 0 bases, with 7 bases remaining between them. Germline values: CDR1 KGHDR, CDR2 SFDVKD. Written as DNA, the CDR3 is TGTGCCACCAGTGATTTAAACAGGAGCACAGATACGCAGTATTTT. It encodes CATSDLNRSTDTQYF.

The chain uses TRBV18 and TRBJ2-7; TRBD1 aligns across 7 bases. Germline assignment: CDR1 KGHSH and CDR2 LQKENI. The J segment lost 3 bases and the V segment lost 6 bases, leaving 8 bases of the junction unmatched. The CDR3 loop spans 14 amino acids. This CDR3 is CASSGTAFNYEQYV. The CDR3 region has the DNA TGTGCCAGCTCGGGGACAGCCTTCAACTACGAGCAGTACGTC.

The gene calls are TRBV29-1 and TRBJ2-1; 16 bases fit TRBD2. V lost 6 bases to trimming and J lost 6 bases; unmatched junction nucleotides: 2. Germline CDR1 is SQVTM and CDR2 is ANQGSEA. CDR3 size: 14 residues. The CDR3 loop is CSVGTSGGANEQFF. In nucleotides, the CDR3 is TGCAGCGTAGGGACTAGCGGGGGGGCCAATGAGCAGTTCTTC.

This chain uses TRBV7-9 with TRBJ2-1, with D tentatively TRBD2 (6 bases). With 4 bases removed from V and 0 bases from J, the gap between germline ends came to 10 bases. Germline CDR1 SEHNR, CDR2 FQNEAQ (reference sequence). This CDR3 contains 15 residues. The CDR3 bases are TGTGCCAGCAGCTGGGACTTGAGCTCCTACAATGAGCAGTTCTTC. It is translated as CASSWDLSSYNEQFF.